This T cell receptor beta chain was obtained from a study of CD8+CD57+ T cells in acquired aplastic anemia. Selection for sequencing was limited to patients who had shown CD8+CD57+ cell expansion by flow cytometry. At blood sampling, none of the patients had yet received therapy. The CDR3 loop spans 15 amino acids. Per germline, CDR1 KGHDR and CDR2 SFDVKD. Trimming pared 3 bases from V and 1 base from J, leaving 11 bases between. Genomic DNA acted as the template from which TCR beta VDJ combination and CDR3 sequence profiling were carried out. MiXCR, run by TCRdb on the reads, gives a single entry per CDR3 protein. The table lists about 190,000 distinct CDR3 sequences, roughly half of them singletons, with around a tenth in the top ten.

This clonotype originated in a human donor with aplastic anemia. Sample: sorted CD4+, CD8+, or CD8+CD57+ T cells (not recorded which) from PBMCs. This chain links TRBV24-1 with TRBJ2-5; D may be TRBD1 (5 bases). This CDR3 is CATSDLQGFQETQYF. In DNA form, the CDR3 reads TGTGCCACCAGTGATCTTCAGGGTTTCCAAGAGACCCAGTACTTC.